One sample yielded the 9 T cell receptor beta chains listed below, sequenced in a study of CD8 T cells in ankylosing spondylitis. From the 5' RACE reads, TCRdb called clonotypes with MiXCR, one entry per CDR3 protein. This table holds some 300,000 distinct CDR3 sequences, roughly 20% found once. Source material: blood, either unsorted or a sorted T cell fraction (not recorded which). The source is a female donor with ankylosing spondylitis or in good health (not recorded which).

The J gene is TRBJ2-7, the V gene TRBV6-5; weak D call: TRBD2 (6 bases). V was cut by 0 bases and J by 7 bases, with 16 bases left in between. CDR3 length equals 15 residues. Germline CDR1 MNHEY, CDR2 SVGAGI. CDR3 sequence reads: CASSYSRGALQEQYF. In nucleotides, the CDR3 is TGTGCCAGCAGTTACTCTCGCGGGGCTCTTCAGGAGCAGTACTTC.

This clonotype was seen more than once but under ten times. The gene calls are TRBV12-3 or TRBV12-4 and TRBJ2-2; 14 nucleotides line up with TRBD2. V lost 2 bases and J lost 1; bases outside the gene matches: 9. CDR3 length: 20 amino acids. The chain's CDR3 is CASSLRRPGTSGRNTGELFF. The CDR3 coding sequence is TGTGCCAGCAGTTTACGCCGTCCCGGGACTAGCGGGAGGAACACCGGGGAGCTGTTTTTT.

The chain links TRBV6-2 or TRBV6-3 to TRBJ2-1; TRBD1 aligns across 8 bases. The CDR3 spans 16 residues. V dropped 4 bases and J dropped 2; count of bases not matched to a gene: 7. Germline CDR1 is MNHEY and CDR2 is SVGEGT. The DNA of the CDR3 is TGTGCCAGCAGTTCAGGGACAGGCGTTCCCTACAATGAGCAGTTCTTC. Residues: CASSSGTGVPYNEQFF.

The chain links TRBV5-1 to TRBJ1-2, with 9 bases fitting TRBD1. CDR3 size: 13 residues. Germline V gives CDR1 SGHRS, CDR2 YFSETQ. V lost 4 bases to trimming and J lost 8 bases; unmatched junction nucleotides: 6. In nucleotides, the CDR3 is TGCGCCAGCAGCCCCTGGGACAGGGACGGCTACACCTTC. This gives the protein CASSPWDRDGYTF.

This clonotype was recorded a few times. The V gene is TRBV20-1, the J gene TRBJ2-7, with 15 bases aligning to TRBD2. V trimming: 6 bases; J trimming: 3 bases; junction bases outside the gene matches: 9. Germline V lookup: CDR1 DFQATT, CDR2 SNEGSKA (reference sequence). CDR3 length equals 16 residues. The CDR3 is CSAYGTSGRTDYEQYF. For the CDR3, the DNA is TGCAGTGCCTACGGGACTAGCGGGAGGACTGACTACGAGCAGTACTTC.

The chain joins TRBV6-5 to TRBJ2-1, with TRBD2 matching over 9 bases. V lost 3 bases and J lost 0; bases outside the gene matches: 6. CDR1 and CDR2 (germline): MNHEY, SVGAGI. CDR3 size: 17 residues. The CDR3 is CASSYEGLAASYNEQFF. The CDR3 nucleotides read TGTGCCAGCAGTTATGAGGGACTAGCTGCCTCCTACAATGAGCAGTTCTTC.

This clonotype has just a few counts. The V call is TRBV9, the J call TRBJ2-7; D might be TRBD2 (5 bases). Germline loops: CDR1 SGDLS, CDR2 YYNGEE. This CDR3 contains 14 residues. V was trimmed by 0 bases and J by 7 bases, leaving 14 bases between them. The CDR3 sequence: CASSVGGSAREQYF. Here the CDR3 DNA reads TGTGCCAGCAGCGTAGGGGGTAGCGCCCGAGAGCAGTACTTC.

The chain employs TRBV7-2 and TRBJ2-1; no clear D gene. Germline V gives CDR1 SGHTA, CDR2 FQGNSA. V gave up 4 bases and J gave up 5 bases, with 6 bases separating them. The length of the CDR3 is 12 residues. CDR3 loop: CASSSPDNEQFF. CDR3 in DNA: TGTGCCAGCAGCTCCCCAGACAATGAGCAGTTCTTC.

This clonotype was counted between two and nine times. The CDR3 loop is CASSFRGIGQPQHF. The CDR3 DNA follows: TGTGCCAGCAGTTTCAGGGGGATTGGGCAGCCCCAGCATTTT. The V gene is TRBV6-2 or TRBV6-3, the J gene TRBJ1-5; 7 nucleotides agree with TRBD1. CDR1 MNHEY and CDR2 SVGEGT come from the germline V gene. V trimming: 4 bases; J trimming: 7 bases; junction bases outside the gene matches: 7. The CDR3 covers 14 residues.